These 17 T cell receptor beta chains were sequenced from one sample in a study of human T cells and chemical hapten exposure. In TCRdb, the 5' RACE reads were re-called with MiXCR into one record per CDR3 protein. The sample records some 150,000 distinct CDR3 sequences, about 4.3% being singletons. Total RNA was isolated from whole blood that had not been fractionated. Receptors were obtained from a female donor in good health.

The sample holds many counts of this clonotype. The chain joins TRBV27 to TRBJ1-1, with D hard to call. CDR1 is MNHEY, CDR2 SMNVEV, per germline (reference sequence). This CDR3 spans 15 amino acids. With 0 bases removed from V and 3 bases from J, the gap between germline ends came to 11 bases. The CDR3 loop is CASSLSGSPYTEAFF. CDR3 in DNA: TGTGCCAGCAGTTTATCCGGGAGCCCTTACACTGAAGCTTTCTTT.

This clonotype has a count of ten or more. V gene TRBV6-5 combines with J gene TRBJ2-3, with TRBD2 identical over 7 bases. Germline V gene sequence: CDR1 MNHEY, CDR2 SVGAGI. This CDR3 is built from 17 residues. Trimming took 2 bases from V and 1 from J; bases not matched to a gene: 9. The CDR3 spells CASSYGRSAGGTDTQYF. In nucleotides, the CDR3 is TGTGCCAGCAGTTACGGTCGATCGGCGGGGGGCACAGATACGCAGTATTTT.

CDR3 bases: TGTGCCAGCAGCTCCGGGACAGGGAATAATTCACCCCTCCACTTT. Translating it yields CASSSGTGNNSPLHF. The chain has TRBV7-3 and TRBJ1-6; 9 nucleotides match TRBD1. CDR3 length: 15 residues. The V gene's germline CDR1 is SGHTA and CDR2 FQGTGA. Germline trimming cut 4 bases from V and 5 bases from J; bases unmatched to any gene: 3.

This clonotype was seen at least ten times. The chain combines TRBV14 with TRBJ1-1; TRBD1 is a possible D gene (5 bases). Germline V gene data show CDR1 as SGHDN and CDR2 as FVKESK. This CDR3 spans 14 amino acids. Deletions cut 4 bases from V and 5 bases from J, with 14 bases between. The CDR3 is CASSPYWGGTEAFF. CDR3 nucleotide sequence: TGTGCCAGCAGCCCGTACTGGGGGGGTACTGAAGCTTTCTTT.

Many counts were recorded for this clonotype. V and J are TRBV3-1 and TRBJ1-1; unclear D gene. This CDR3 comprises 12 residues. V was shortened by 4 bases and J by 2 bases, with 5 bases between the two germline ends. The germline gives CDR1 LGHDT, CDR2 YNNKEL (reference sequence). The CDR3 bases are TGTGCCAGCAGCCTTAGTAACACTGAAGCTTTCTTT. This encodes CASSLSNTEAFF.

This clonotype was seen more than once but under ten times. The rearrangement links TRBV3-1 to TRBJ2-7, with D unclear. With 0 bases removed from V and 1 base from J, the gap between germline ends came to 10 bases. Germline loops: CDR1 LGHDT, CDR2 YNNKEL (reference sequence). This CDR3 region has 15 residues. DNA for the CDR3: TGTGCCAGCAGCCAAGAGATTGTAAGTTCCTACGAGCAGTACTTC. This gives the protein CASSQEIVSSYEQYF.

This clonotype was recorded at least ten times. The chain uses TRBV19 and TRBJ2-7, with 8 bases lining up with TRBD1. Germline lookup yields CDR1 LNHDA and CDR2 SQIVND (reference sequence). V dropped 5 bases and J dropped 4; count of bases not matched to a gene: 1. This CDR3 has 12 residues. The CDR3 region is CASSDRGYEQYF. As DNA, the CDR3 is TGTGCCAGTAGTGACAGGGGTTACGAGCAGTACTTC.

In regard to this clonotype: At one end, the junction sequence differs from germline, possibly due to a read error. The rearrangement links TRBV10-3 to TRBJ1-2; 9 positions match TRBD1. The CDR3 spans 15 residues. CDR1 and CDR2 (germline): ENHRY, SYGVKD. In DNA, the CDR3 is TGTGCCATCAACTATCCTGGGACAGGGAATGATGGCGACACCTTC. It yields the protein CAINYPGTGNDGDTF.

There are many counts of this clonotype. The J gene is TRBJ1-6, the V gene TRBV6-5; 8 bases are shared with TRBD1. Germline V lookup: CDR1 MNHEY, CDR2 SVGAGI. The CDR3 runs to 17 residues. V trimming: 6 bases; J trimming: 4 bases; junction bases outside the gene matches: 11. The CDR3 reads CASSRTGGTTYNSPLHF. CDR3 DNA: TGTGCCAGCAGCCGAACAGGGGGTACTACTTATAATTCACCCCTCCACTTT.

This clonotype was seen repeatedly, ten times or more. The DNA for the CDR3 is TGTGCCAGCAGTGGACAGCTGAACACTGAAGCTTTCTTT. Translation gives CASSGQLNTEAFF. The chain combines TRBV2 with TRBJ1-1, with TRBD1 as a possible D gene (5 bases). This CDR3 spans 13 amino acids. Deletions cut 4 bases from V and 0 bases from J, with 6 bases between. Germline CDR1 SNHLY, CDR2 FYNNEI.

This clonotype appeared many times. The chain has TRBV7-9 and TRBJ2-1, with 7 bases lining up with TRBD2. The CDR3 runs to 16 residues. The junction had 7 bases not matched to a gene; V was cut back by 3 bases and J by 2 bases. Germline loops: CDR1 SEHNR, CDR2 FQNEAQ (reference sequence). The CDR3 DNA reads TGTGCCAGCAGCTTGTGGTTGGCGGGGGCCTACAATGAGCAGTTCTTC. Protein: CASSLWLAGAYNEQFF.

This clonotype was observed at least ten times. The gene calls are TRBV10-3 and TRBJ2-1; D perhaps matches TRBD1 (5 bases). V was shortened by 11 bases and J by 3 bases, with 14 bases between the two germline ends. The CDR3 contains 13 residues. The germline CDR1 and CDR2 sequences are ENHRY and SYGVKD. CDR3 coding DNA: TGTGCCCTCGGCGAAGGGGACTACAATGAGCAGTTCTTC. Protein sequence: CALGEGDYNEQFF.

This clonotype was recorded many times. The J gene is TRBJ1-1, the V gene TRBV5-1, with D possibly TRBD1 on 6 matching bases. The length of the CDR3 is 12 residues. V was shortened by 2 bases and J by 4 bases, with 6 bases between the two germline ends. Looked up from germline, CDR1 is SGHRS and CDR2 is YFSETQ. The chain's CDR3 is CASSLQGTEAFF. The CDR3 DNA is TGCGCCAGCAGCTTACAGGGCACTGAAGCTTTCTTT.

This clonotype occurred many times. V is TRBV11-2 and J is TRBJ2-1; D gene uncertain. In germline, CDR1 is SGHAT, CDR2 FQNNGV. Trimming shortened V by 2 bases and J by 9 bases, and 11 bases separated the two germline ends. There are 13 residues in the CDR3. The CDR3 DNA reads as TGTGCCAGCAGCTTATCATTGAGTATTGAGCAGTTCTTC. This encodes CASSLSLSIEQFF.

This clonotype has a handful of counts. The CDR3 DNA reads as TGCAGTGCTAGAGGGCTAGCGGGGGCCATCCCCTCCACAGATACGCAGTATTTT. This gives the protein CSARGLAGAIPSTDTQYF. The chain recombines TRBV20-1 with TRBJ2-3; 10 bases match TRBD2. Germline lookup yields CDR1 DFQATT and CDR2 SNEGSKA (reference sequence). V gave up 1 base and J gave up 2 bases; unmatched junction bases: 12. The CDR3 consists of 18 residues.

This clonotype has ten or more counts. The chain recombines TRBV27 with TRBJ2-1, with 12 bases lining up with TRBD2. Germline loops: CDR1 MNHEY, CDR2 SMNVEV (reference sequence). Germline trimming cut 5 bases from V and 2 bases from J; bases unmatched to any gene: 4. The CDR3 runs 16 residues. The CDR3 reads CASSPRLAGAYNEQFF. The CDR3 bases are TGTGCCAGCAGTCCCCGACTAGCGGGGGCCTACAATGAGCAGTTCTTC.

This clonotype has a handful of counts. This rearrangement joins TRBV20-1 to TRBJ1-1; D not resolved. Germline CDR1 and CDR2: DFQATT and SNEGSKA (reference sequence). The CDR3 has 14 residues. V was pared by 4 bases and J by 0 bases, with 12 bases between. CDR3 in DNA: TGCAGTGCTATCGGCAGTACAATGAACACTGAAGCTTTCTTT. It codes for CSAIGSTMNTEAFF.